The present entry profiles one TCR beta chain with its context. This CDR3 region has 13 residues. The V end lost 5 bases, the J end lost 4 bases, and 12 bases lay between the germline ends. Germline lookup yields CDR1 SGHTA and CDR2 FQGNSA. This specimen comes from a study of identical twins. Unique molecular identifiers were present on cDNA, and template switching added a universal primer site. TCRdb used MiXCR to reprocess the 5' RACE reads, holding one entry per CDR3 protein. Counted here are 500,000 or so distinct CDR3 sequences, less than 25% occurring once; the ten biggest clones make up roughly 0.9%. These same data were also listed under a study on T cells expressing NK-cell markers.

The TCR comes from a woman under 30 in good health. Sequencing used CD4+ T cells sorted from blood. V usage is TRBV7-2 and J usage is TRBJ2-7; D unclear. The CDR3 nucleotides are TGTGCCAGCAGCGTGCGCCCAATATACGAGCAGTACTTC. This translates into CASSVRPIYEQYF. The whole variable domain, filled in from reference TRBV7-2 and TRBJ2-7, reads GAGVSQSPSNKVTEKGKDVELRCDPISGHTALYWYRQSLGQGLEFLIYFQGNSAPDKSGLPSDRFSAERTGGSVSTLTIQRTQQEDSAVYLCASSVRPIYEQYFGPGTRLTVT.